This is a list of T cell receptor beta chains from one sample in a study of blood T cell repertoires in COVID-19. Generated by immunoSEQ multiplex PCR, the TCRdb table keeps only in-frame clones and is missing some. The repertoire holds some 160,000 clones, with around 79% as singletons. Sequencing input: peripheral blood. These TCRs come from a man over 45 with active or convalescent COVID-19. Each CDR3 is given with its conserved first and last residue. The D gene is left open where the match is weak. Size is omitted from some rows. Given values are once, few, many or a class for expanded clones.

d_gene	v_gene	abundance	j_gene	CDR3aa	CDR3nt
-	TRBV24-1	-	TRBJ2-6	CATSAMTSSGANVLTF	TGTGCCACCAGTGCCATGACTAGCTCTGGGGCCAACGTCCTGACTTTC
-	TRBV10-3	-	TRBJ2-1	CAISASSPVGEQFF	TGTGCCATCAGTGCATCTAGCCCGGTAGGAGAGCAGTTCTTC
TRBD1	TRBV29-1	-	TRBJ1-2	CSVEGQTDYGYTF	TGCAGCGTTGAGGGACAGACGGATTATGGCTACACCTTC
TRBD1	TRBV6-5	-	TRBJ2-1	CASSYYQGAHNEQFF	TGTGCCAGCAGTTACTACCAGGGGGCCCACAATGAGCAGTTCTTC
TRBD2	TRBV5-1	-	TRBJ2-5	CASRTSGAEETQYF	TGCGCCAGCAGGACTAGCGGCGCTGAAGAGACCCAGTACTTC
-	TRBV6-1	-	TRBJ1-2	CASSDVSGVGDGYTF	TGTGCCAGCAGTGACGTTTCGGGGGTTGGGGACGGCTACACCTTC
-	TRBV27	-	TRBJ2-1	CASGPLREPYNEQFF	TGTGCCAGCGGACCTTTGCGGGAACCGTACAATGAGCAGTTCTTC
-	TRBV11-2	-	TRBJ2-5	CASSLGAQETQYF	TGTGCCAGCAGCTTAGGAGCCCAAGAGACCCAGTACTTC
TRBD1	TRBV28	-	TRBJ2-1	CASSSPPADRWGFYNEQFF	TGTGCCAGCAGTTCCCCCCCCGCGGACAGGTGGGGTTTTTACAATGAGCAGTTCTTC
-	TRBV18	-	TRBJ2-2	CASSPPNTGMRELFF	TGTGCCAGCTCACCACCTAATACGGGAATGAGGGAGCTGTTTTTT
TRBD2	TRBV7-3	few	TRBJ2-3	CASSLNGRRGTDTQYF	TGTGCCAGCAGCTTAAACGGGAGGAGGGGCACAGATACGCAGTATTTT
TRBD1	TRBV7-8	-	TRBJ2-7	CASSLGQGDEQYF	TGTGCCAGCAGCTTAGGGCAGGGGGACGAGCAGTACTTC
TRBD2	TRBV11-3	-	TRBJ2-1	CASSPRLAGGPHEQFF	TGTGCCAGCAGCCCTCGACTAGCGGGAGGGCCCCATGAGCAGTTCTTC
TRBD2	TRBV2	-	TRBJ2-1	CASRGTSGTIYNEQFF	TGTGCCAGCAGAGGGACTAGCGGGACAATCTACAATGAGCAGTTCTTC
TRBD1	TRBV4-1	-	TRBJ1-1	CASSQQGAITEAFF	TGCGCCAGCAGCCAACAGGGGGCGATCACTGAAGCTTTCTTT
-	TRBV7-7	-	TRBJ2-5	CASSPTAEEEGVAQYF	TGTGCCAGCAGCCCGACTGCTGAAGAAGAGGGGGTGGCCCAGTACTTC
TRBD1	TRBV30	once	TRBJ2-1	CAWSVGTGRVDEQFF	TGTGCCTGGAGTGTCGGGACAGGGAGGGTAGATGAGCAGTTCTTC
TRBD1	TRBV7-3	-	TRBJ1-6	CASSLSPGGNSPLHF	TGTGCCAGCAGCTTATCCCCAGGGGGTAATTCACCCCTCCACTTT
TRBD2	TRBV6-5	-	TRBJ2-7	CASRVGGEVSGEQYF	TGTGCCAGCAGGGTGGGAGGGGAGGTCTCTGGCGAGCAGTACTTC
-	TRBV24-1	few	TRBJ1-1	CATSGARDTEAFF	TGTGCCACCAGTGGTGCGCGCGACACTGAAGCTTTCTTT
TRBD2	TRBV9	-	TRBJ2-1	CASSAAGTSVYNEQFF	TGTGCCAGCAGCGCGGCCGGGACTAGCGTATACAATGAGCAGTTCTTC
TRBD2	TRBV7-3	-	TRBJ2-5	CASSPSGMETQYF	TGTGCCAGCAGCCCTAGCGGGATGGAGACCCAGTACTTC
TRBD2	TRBV28	few	TRBJ2-6	CASSLGTSGRRTNVLTF	TGTGCCAGCAGCCTTGGGACTAGCGGGAGAAGGACCAACGTCCTGACTTTC
TRBD2	TRBV7-6	few	TRBJ2-3	CASSPGTSGTTDTQYF	TGTGCCAGCAGCCCCGGGACTAGCGGAACCACAGATACGCAGTATTTT
-	TRBV20-1	-	TRBJ2-3	CSASGLGTDTQYF	TGCAGTGCTAGTGGTCTAGGCACAGATACGCAGTATTTT
TRBD1	TRBV5-4	once	TRBJ2-5	CASSSWDRVKTQYF	TGTGCCAGCAGCTCATGGGACAGGGTGAAGACCCAGTACTTC
TRBD1	TRBV18	-	TRBJ1-5	CASSPAGQSNQPQHF	TGTGCCAGCTCACCAGCGGGACAGAGCAATCAGCCCCAGCATTTT